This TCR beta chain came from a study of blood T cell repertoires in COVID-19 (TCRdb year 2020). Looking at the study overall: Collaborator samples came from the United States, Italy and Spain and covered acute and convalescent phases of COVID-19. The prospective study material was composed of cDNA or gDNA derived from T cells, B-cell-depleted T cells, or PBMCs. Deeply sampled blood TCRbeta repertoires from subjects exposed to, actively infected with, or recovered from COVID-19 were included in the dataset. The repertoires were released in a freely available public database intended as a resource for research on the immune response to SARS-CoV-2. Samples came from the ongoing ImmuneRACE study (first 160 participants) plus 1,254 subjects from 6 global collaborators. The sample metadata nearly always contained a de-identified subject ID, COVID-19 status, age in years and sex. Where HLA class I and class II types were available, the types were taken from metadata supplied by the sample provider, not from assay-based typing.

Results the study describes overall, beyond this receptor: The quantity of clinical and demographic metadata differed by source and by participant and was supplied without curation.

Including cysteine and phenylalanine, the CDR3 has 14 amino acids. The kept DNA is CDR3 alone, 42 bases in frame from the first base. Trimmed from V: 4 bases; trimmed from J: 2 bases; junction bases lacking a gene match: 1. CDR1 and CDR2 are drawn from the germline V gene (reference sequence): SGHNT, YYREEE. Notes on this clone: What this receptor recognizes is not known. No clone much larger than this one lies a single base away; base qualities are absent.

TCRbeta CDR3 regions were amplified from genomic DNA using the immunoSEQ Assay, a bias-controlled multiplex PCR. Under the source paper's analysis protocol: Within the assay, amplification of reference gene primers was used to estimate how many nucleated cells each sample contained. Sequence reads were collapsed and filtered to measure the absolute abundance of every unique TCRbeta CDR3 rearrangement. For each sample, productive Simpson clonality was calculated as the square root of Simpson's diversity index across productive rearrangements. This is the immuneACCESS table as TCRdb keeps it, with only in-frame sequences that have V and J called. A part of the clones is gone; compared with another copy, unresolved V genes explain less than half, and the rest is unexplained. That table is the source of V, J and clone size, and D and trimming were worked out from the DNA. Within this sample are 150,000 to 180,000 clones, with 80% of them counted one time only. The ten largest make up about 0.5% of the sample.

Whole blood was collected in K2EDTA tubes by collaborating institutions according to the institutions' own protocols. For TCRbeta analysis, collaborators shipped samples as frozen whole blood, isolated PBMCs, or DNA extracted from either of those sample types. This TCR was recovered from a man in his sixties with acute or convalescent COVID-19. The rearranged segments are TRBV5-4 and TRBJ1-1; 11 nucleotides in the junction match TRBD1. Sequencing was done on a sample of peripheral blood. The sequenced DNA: TGTGCCAGCAGCAGGACAGGGGGCAACACTGAAGCTTTCTTT. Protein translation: CASSRTGGNTEAFF.